Detailed here is one T cell receptor beta chain. Germline assignment: CDR1 SGHRS and CDR2 YFSETQ. The V end was cut by 5 bases, the J end by 1 base, with 19 bases between. This CDR3 region has 16 residues. Measured with immunoSEQ multiplex PCR; TCRdb has only the in-frame clones, and not every one. The data hold 76,000 or so clones, with 86% observed a single time. The sample is drawn from a study of technical replicates of blood from several donors. This rearrangement joins TRBV5-1 to TRBJ2-7; D is possibly TRBD2 (5 bases). Sequencing was carried out using PBMCs. The sequence was obtained from a human donor in good health. Some clones in this sample may be carry-over from other donors' samples. CDR3 amino acids: CASSPDSLAISYEQYF. The CDR3 nucleotides read TGCGCCAGCAGTCCCGACTCCCTAGCTATATCCTACGAGCAGTACTTC.